This is a list of T cell receptor beta chains from one sample in a study of cytomegalovirus exposure and HLA in healthy donors. TCRdb keeps only in-frame clones here, not all; method: immunoSEQ multiplex PCR. Of fewer than 250,000 clones detected, roughly three quarters appear once; the ten largest clones hold 1.6%. Material: PBMCs. The source is a woman aged 18-30 years in good health and CMV-seronegative. CDR3s include the opening cysteine and the closing phenylalanine or tryptophan. D genes are given only for firm matches. Clone sizes are given selectively: once, few, many, or a class where the clone is expanded.

CDR3aa | CDR3nt | j_gene | d_gene | v_gene | abundance
CASSPGHSTNEKLFF | TGTGCCAGTAGCCCCGGACACTCAACTAATGAAAAACTGTTTTTT | TRBJ1-4 | - | TRBV19 | -
CASSTLGNEQFF | TGTGCCAGTAGTACGCTCGGCAATGAGCAGTTCTTC | TRBJ2-1 | - | TRBV19 | -
CASTLGTSIRETQYF | TGTGCCAGCACCCTCGGGACTAGCATAAGAGAGACCCAGTACTTC | TRBJ2-5 | TRBD2 | TRBV5-4 | -
CASSRGTENTNYGYTF | TGCGCCAGCAGCCGCGGGACGGAGAACACTAACTATGGCTACACCTTC | TRBJ1-2 | - | TRBV4-3 | -
CASSPDTVYYGYTF | TGTGCCAGCAGCCCCGACACCGTTTACTATGGCTACACCTTC | TRBJ1-2 | - | TRBV7-8 | -
CASRSWTGDYNEQFF | TGTGCCAGCAGGAGTTGGACAGGGGACTACAATGAGCAGTTCTTC | TRBJ2-1 | TRBD1 | TRBV28 | -
CSAVGLADSYEQYF | TGCAGCGCTGTTGGACTAGCGGATTCCTACGAGCAGTACTTC | TRBJ2-7 | TRBD2 | TRBV29-1 | -
CASSLPSNEQFF | TGCGCCAGCAGCTTGCCCAGCAATGAGCAGTTCTTC | TRBJ2-1 | - | TRBV5-1 | -
CASSERLAGDYNEQFF | TGTGCCAGCAGTGAAAGACTAGCGGGGGACTACAATGAGCAGTTCTTC | TRBJ2-1 | TRBD2 | TRBV6-1 | -
CSVAEYYEQYF | TGCAGCGTTGCCGAGTACTACGAGCAGTACTTC | TRBJ2-7 | - | TRBV29-1 | -
CASSQEPSVPHTQYF | TGTGCCAGCAGCCAAGAGCCTAGTGTGCCACATACGCAGTATTTT | TRBJ2-3 | - | TRBV4-2 | -
CATSRALNSGANVLTF | TGTGCCACCAGTCGTGCGTTAAACTCTGGGGCCAACGTCCTGACTTTC | TRBJ2-6 | - | TRBV15 | -
CASSFGGRAYEQYF | TGTGCCAGCAGCTTTGGAGGGAGAGCCTACGAGCAGTACTTC | TRBJ2-7 | - | TRBV7-9 | -
CASSLGATGHGYTF | TGTGCCAGCAGCTTAGGCGCGACAGGGCATGGCTACACCTTC | TRBJ1-2 | TRBD1 | TRBV7-9 | -
CAWSSEGLSTYEQYF | TGTGCCTGGAGTAGCGAGGGCCTCTCTACCTACGAGCAGTACTTC | TRBJ2-7 | - | TRBV30 | -
CAWGTRAGWDTQYF | TGTGCCTGGGGAACTAGGGCCGGATGGGATACGCAGTATTTT | TRBJ2-3 | - | TRBV30 | -
CASSQKPLRTGLDEQYF | TGCGCCAGCAGCCAAAAGCCCCTCCGGACAGGGCTCGACGAGCAGTACTTC | TRBJ2-7 | TRBD1 | TRBV4-1 | -
CASSPHPAGSYEQYF | TGTGCCAGCAGTCCTCATCCGGCAGGCTCCTACGAGCAGTACTTC | TRBJ2-7 | - | TRBV28 | -
CASTAQGLTEAFF | TGTGCCAGTACCGCCCAGGGGCTCACTGAAGCTTTCTTT | TRBJ1-1 | - | TRBV19 | once
CASSLSLTSRYEQYF | TGTGCCAGCAGTTTATCGCTTACTAGTAGGTACGAGCAGTACTTC | TRBJ2-7 | - | TRBV27 | once
CATGQGETQYF | TGTGCCACCGGTCAGGGGGAGACCCAGTACTTC | TRBJ2-5 | - | TRBV7-7 | once
CASSHLDRGSTEAFF | TGCGCCAGCAGCCACCTGGACAGGGGATCCACTGAAGCTTTCTTT | TRBJ1-1 | TRBD1 | TRBV4-1 | -
CASSRAGGSTTDTQYF | TGTGCCAGCAGCAGAGCGGGGGGATCCACCACAGATACGCAGTATTTT | TRBJ2-3 | TRBD2 | TRBV5-4 | -
CAISASLGDSTYEQYF | TGTGCCATCAGTGCCTCCCTAGGCGATTCCACCTACGAGCAGTACTTC | TRBJ2-7 | - | TRBV10-3 | -
CASSAHRTGGPDEQYF | TGTGCCAGCAGCGCCCATAGGACAGGGGGCCCAGATGAGCAGTACTTC | TRBJ2-7 | TRBD1 | TRBV9 | once
CASSLTYPGGAYNEQFF | TGTGCCAGCAGCTTAACGTATCCGGGGGGAGCATACAATGAGCAGTTCTTC | TRBJ2-1 | TRBD2 | TRBV7-3 | -
CASSWTGRAEQETQYF | TGTGCCAGCAGCTGGACTGGGCGCGCCGAGCAAGAGACCCAGTACTTC | TRBJ2-5 | - | TRBV7-9 | -
CASSRPGDVTGELFF | TGTGCCAGCAGTCGCCCAGGGGACGTCACCGGGGAGCTGTTTTTT | TRBJ2-2 | - | TRBV7-9 | few
CASSSRETGDYGYTF | TGTGCCAGCAGTTCCCGCGAAACAGGTGACTATGGCTACACCTTC | TRBJ1-2 | - | TRBV28 | -
CASSERGRVTEAFF | TGTGCCAGCAGTGAGAGGGGGAGGGTCACTGAAGCTTTCTTT | TRBJ1-1 | - | TRBV6-1 | -
CASSLSVRGGYEQYF | TGTGCCAGCAGTTTATCTGTGAGAGGGGGATACGAGCAGTACTTC | TRBJ2-7 | - | TRBV28 | -
CASSESSQPQHF | TGTGCCAGCAGTGAATCCAGTCAGCCCCAGCATTTT | TRBJ1-5 | - | TRBV6-1 | -
CASSLVSNPQDGYTF | TGTGCCAGCAGCTTAGTCTCCAACCCACAGGATGGCTACACCTTC | TRBJ1-2 | - | TRBV7-9 | -
CASSGSVDTGELFF | TGTGCCAGCTCAGGGTCAGTCGACACCGGGGAGCTGTTTTTT | TRBJ2-2 | - | TRBV6-1 | -
CASSLGQIGTEAFF | TGTGCCAGCAGTTTAGGACAGATCGGCACTGAAGCTTTCTTT | TRBJ1-1 | - | TRBV27 | -
CSVDWEDGTEAFF | TGCAGCGTTGATTGGGAGGATGGCACTGAAGCTTTCTTT | TRBJ1-1 | - | TRBV29-1 | -
CASRAGTGGSYNEQFF | TGTGCCAGCAGGGCAGGGACAGGGGGCTCCTACAATGAGCAGTTCTTC | TRBJ2-1 | TRBD1 | TRBV5-5 | -
CASSPFAGEHEQFF | TGTGCCAGCTCACCGTTCGCAGGGGAGCATGAGCAGTTCTTC | TRBJ2-1 | - | TRBV18 | -
CASSHNSQGATGELFF | TGTGCCAGCAGCCACAATTCGCAGGGGGCGACCGGGGAGCTGTTTTTT | TRBJ2-2 | TRBD1 | TRBV11-2 | -
CASSIATTGTYEQYF | TGTGCCAGTAGTATTGCAACTACAGGGACCTACGAGCAGTACTTC | TRBJ2-7 | - | TRBV19 | -
CASSQDSSGANTGELFF | TGTGCCAGCAGCCAAGATTCGTCAGGGGCGAACACCGGGGAGCTGTTTTTT | TRBJ2-2 | - | TRBV4-2 | -